The entry below gives a single TCR beta chain sequence along with its context. The protocol was immunoSEQ multiplex PCR, while the TCRdb copy is restricted to in-frame clones and leaves out a portion. The table includes some 270,000 clones, about nine tenths detected once. The CDR3 has 15 amino acids. V shed 0 bases and J shed 7 bases, with 13 bases lying between them. Germline values: CDR1 LGHNA, CDR2 YSLEER. These data originate in a study of blood T cell repertoires in COVID-19. This rearrangement joins TRBV4-3 to TRBJ1-5; no definite D call. Sequenced sample: peripheral blood. This receptor was taken from a woman in her fifties or sixties who had recovered from COVID-19. The CDR3 here is CASSQDQDFTQPQHF. In nucleotides, the CDR3 is TGCGCCAGCAGCCAAGATCAGGACTTTACCCAGCCCCAGCATTTT.